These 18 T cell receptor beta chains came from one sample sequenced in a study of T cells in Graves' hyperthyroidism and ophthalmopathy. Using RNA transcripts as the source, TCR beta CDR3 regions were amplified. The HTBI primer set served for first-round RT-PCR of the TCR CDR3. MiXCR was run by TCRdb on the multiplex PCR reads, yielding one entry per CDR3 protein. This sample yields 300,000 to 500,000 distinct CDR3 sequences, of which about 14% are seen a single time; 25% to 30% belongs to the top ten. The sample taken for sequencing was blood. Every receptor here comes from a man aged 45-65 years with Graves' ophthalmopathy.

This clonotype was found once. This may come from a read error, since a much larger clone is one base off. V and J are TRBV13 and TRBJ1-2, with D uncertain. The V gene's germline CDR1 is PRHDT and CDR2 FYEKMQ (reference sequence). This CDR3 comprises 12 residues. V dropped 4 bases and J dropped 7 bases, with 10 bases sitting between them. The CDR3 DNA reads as TGTGCCAGCAGCTCACCTCGGGGTGGCTACACCTTC. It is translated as CASSSPRGGYTF.

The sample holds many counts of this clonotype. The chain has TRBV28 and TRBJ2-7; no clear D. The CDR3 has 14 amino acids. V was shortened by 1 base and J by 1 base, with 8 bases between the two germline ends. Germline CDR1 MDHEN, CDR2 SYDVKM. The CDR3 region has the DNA TGTGCCAGCAGTTTATCCGCAAGGTCCTACGAGCAGTACTTC. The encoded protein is CASSLSARSYEQYF.

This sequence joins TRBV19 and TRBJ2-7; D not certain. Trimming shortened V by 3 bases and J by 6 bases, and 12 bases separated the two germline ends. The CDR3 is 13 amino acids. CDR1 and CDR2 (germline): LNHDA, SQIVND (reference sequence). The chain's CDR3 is CASSMDPLGEQYF. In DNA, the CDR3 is TGTGCCAGTAGTATGGACCCGTTGGGCGAGCAGTACTTC. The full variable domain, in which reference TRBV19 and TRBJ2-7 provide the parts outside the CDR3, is DGGITQSPKYLFRKEGQNVTLSCEQNLNHDAMYWYRQDPGQGLRLIYYSQIVNDFQKGDIAEGYSVSREKKESFPLTVTSAQKNPTAFYLCASSMDPLGEQYFGPGTRLTVT.

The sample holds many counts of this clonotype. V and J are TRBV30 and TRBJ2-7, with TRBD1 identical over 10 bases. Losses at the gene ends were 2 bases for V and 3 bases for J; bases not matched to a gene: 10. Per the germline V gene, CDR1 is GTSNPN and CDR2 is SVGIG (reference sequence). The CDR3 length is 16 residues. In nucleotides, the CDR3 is TGTGCCTGGAGTCAGAGGCGTGACAGGGGGCGCTACGAGCAGTACTTC. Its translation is CAWSQRRDRGRYEQYF.

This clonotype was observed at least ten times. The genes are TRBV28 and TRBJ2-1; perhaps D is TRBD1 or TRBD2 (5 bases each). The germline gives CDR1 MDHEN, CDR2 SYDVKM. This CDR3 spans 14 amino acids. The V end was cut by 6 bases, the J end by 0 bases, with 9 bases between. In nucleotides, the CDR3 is TGTGCCAGCAGGGGGACGAGCTCCTACAATGAGCAGTTCTTC. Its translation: CASRGTSSYNEQFF.

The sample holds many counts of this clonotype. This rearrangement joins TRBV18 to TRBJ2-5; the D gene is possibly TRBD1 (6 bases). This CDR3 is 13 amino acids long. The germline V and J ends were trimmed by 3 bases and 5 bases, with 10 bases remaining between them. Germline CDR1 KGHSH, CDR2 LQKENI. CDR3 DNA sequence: TGTGCCAGCTCACCGGGGGCTCAGGAGACCCAGTACTTC. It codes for CASSPGAQETQYF.

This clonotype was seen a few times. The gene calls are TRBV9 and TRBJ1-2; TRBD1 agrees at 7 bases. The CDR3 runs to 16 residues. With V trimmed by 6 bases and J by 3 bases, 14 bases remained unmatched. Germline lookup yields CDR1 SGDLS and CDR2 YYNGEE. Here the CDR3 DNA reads TGTGCCAGCACCCCAGAGGGAAGGGGGCTGGACTATGGCTACACCTTC. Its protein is CASTPEGRGLDYGYTF.

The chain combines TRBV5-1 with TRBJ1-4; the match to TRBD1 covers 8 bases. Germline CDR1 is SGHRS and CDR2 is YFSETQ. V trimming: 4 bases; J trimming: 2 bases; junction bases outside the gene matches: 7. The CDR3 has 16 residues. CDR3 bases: TGCGCCAGCAGCCTGACAGGGGTGATGACTAATGAAAAACTGTTTTTT. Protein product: CASSLTGVMTNEKLFF. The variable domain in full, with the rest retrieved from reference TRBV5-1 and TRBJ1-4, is KAGVTQTPRYLIKTRGQQVTLSCSPISGHRSVSWYQQTPGQGLQFLFEYFSETQRNKGNFPGRFSGRQFSNSRSEMNVSTLELGDSALYLCASSLTGVMTNEKLFFGSGTQLSVL.

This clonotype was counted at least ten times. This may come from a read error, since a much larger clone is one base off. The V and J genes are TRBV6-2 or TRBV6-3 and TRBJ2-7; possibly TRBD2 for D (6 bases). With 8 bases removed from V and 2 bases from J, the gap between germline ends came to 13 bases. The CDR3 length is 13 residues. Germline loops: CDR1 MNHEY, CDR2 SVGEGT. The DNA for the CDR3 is TGTGCCAGCTCCGGCAGGAGGGCCTACGAGCAGTACTTC. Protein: CASSGRRAYEQYF.

CDR3 loop: CASSLNVASNSPLHF. DNA of the CDR3: TGTGCCAGCAGCTTAAATGTAGCTTCTAATTCACCCCTCCACTTT. This chain links TRBV5-8 with TRBJ1-6; D ambiguous. Germline CDR1 is SGHTS and CDR2 is YDEGEE. The CDR3 has 15 amino acids. V lost 2 bases, J lost 6 bases, and 12 bases lay in between. Together with reference TRBV5-8 and TRBJ1-6, the CDR3 gives the full variable domain: EAGVTQSPTHLIKTRGQQATLRCSPISGHTSVYWYQQALGLGLQFLLWYDEGEERNRGNFPPRFSGRQFPNYSSELNVNALELEDSALYLCASSLNVASNSPLHFGNGTRLTVT.

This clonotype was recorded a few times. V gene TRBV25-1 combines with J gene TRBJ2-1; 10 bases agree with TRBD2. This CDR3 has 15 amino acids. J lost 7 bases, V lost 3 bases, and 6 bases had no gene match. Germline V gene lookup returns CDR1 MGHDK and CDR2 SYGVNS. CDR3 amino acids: CASSELAGVLNEQFF. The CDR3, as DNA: TGTGCCAGCAGTGAGCTAGCGGGAGTCTTAAATGAGCAGTTCTTC.

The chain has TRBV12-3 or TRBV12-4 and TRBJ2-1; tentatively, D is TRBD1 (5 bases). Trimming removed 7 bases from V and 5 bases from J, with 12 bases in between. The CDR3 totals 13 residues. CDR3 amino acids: CASTMTVNNEQFF. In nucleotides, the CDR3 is TGTGCCAGCACCATGACAGTAAACAATGAGCAGTTCTTC.

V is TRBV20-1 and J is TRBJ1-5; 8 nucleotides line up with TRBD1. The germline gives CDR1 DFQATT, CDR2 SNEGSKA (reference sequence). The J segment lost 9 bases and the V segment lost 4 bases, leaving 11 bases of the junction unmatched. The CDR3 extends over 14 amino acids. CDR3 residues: CSATDTGGRGPQHF. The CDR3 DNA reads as TGCAGTGCTACCGACACAGGGGGGCGGGGGCCCCAGCATTTT.

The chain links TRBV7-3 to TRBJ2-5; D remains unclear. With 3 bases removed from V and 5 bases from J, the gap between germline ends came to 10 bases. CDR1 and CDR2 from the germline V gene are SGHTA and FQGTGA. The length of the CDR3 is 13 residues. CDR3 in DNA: TGTGCCAGCAGCTTGCTCCACGGGGAGACCCAGTACTTC. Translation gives CASSLLHGETQYF. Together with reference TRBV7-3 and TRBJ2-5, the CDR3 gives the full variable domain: GAGVSQTPSNKVTEKGKYVELRCDPISGHTALYWYRQSLGQGPEFLIYFQGTGAADDSGLPNDRFFAVRPEGSVSTLKIQRTERGDSAVYLCASSLLHGETQYFGPGTRLLVL.

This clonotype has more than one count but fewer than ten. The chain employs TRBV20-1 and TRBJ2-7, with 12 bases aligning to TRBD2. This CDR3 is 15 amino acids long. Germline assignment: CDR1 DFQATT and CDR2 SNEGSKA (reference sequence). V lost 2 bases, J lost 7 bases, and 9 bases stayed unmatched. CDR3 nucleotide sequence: TGCAGTGCTAGACAAACCGGGACTAGCGGGTCTGAGCAGTACTTC. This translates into CSARQTGTSGSEQYF.

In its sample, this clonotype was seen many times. The CDR3 region has the DNA TGTGCCAGCATACCCAAACAGGGAGGAAACACCATATATTTT. It yields the protein CASIPKQGGNTIYF. The V call is TRBV2, the J call TRBJ1-3; TRBD1 might be the D (6 bases). This CDR3 region has 14 residues. Germline CDR1 and CDR2: SNHLY and FYNNEI. V lost 7 bases, J lost 4 bases, and 14 bases lay in between.

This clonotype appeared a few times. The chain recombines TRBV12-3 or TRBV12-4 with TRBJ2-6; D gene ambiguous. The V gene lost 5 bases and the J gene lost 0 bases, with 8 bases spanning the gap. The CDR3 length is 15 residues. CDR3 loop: CASSQTHSGANVLTF. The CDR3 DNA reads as TGTGCCAGCAGTCAGACCCACTCTGGGGCCAACGTCCTGACTTTC.

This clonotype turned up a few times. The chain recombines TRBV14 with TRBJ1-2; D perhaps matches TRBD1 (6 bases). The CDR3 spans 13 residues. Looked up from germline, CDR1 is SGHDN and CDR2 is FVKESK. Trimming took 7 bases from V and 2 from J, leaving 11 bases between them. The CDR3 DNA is TGTGCCAGCACGGACAGACCGAACTATGGCTACACCTTC. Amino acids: CASTDRPNYGYTF. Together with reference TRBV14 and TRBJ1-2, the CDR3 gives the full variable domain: EAGVTQFPSHSVIEKGQTVTLRCDPISGHDNLYWYRRVMGKEIKFLLHFVKESKQDESGMPNNRFLAERTGGTYSTLKVQPAELEDSGVYFCASTDRPNYGYTFGSGTRLTVV.